The entry below gives a single TCR beta chain sequence along with its context. The antigen remains undetermined. Some clones are missing from TCRdb's copy, which holds only in-frame ones; the method was immunoSEQ multiplex PCR. The repertoire includes approximately 110,000 clones, 85% of them detected once, and approximately 4.7% sits in the top ten. The sample belongs to a study of T cell responses to AZD1222 COVID-19 vaccine. General study results and limits: In the spike-specific TCR repertoire, nearly half reportedly target unmutated variant regions. In a largely white British group with more females than males, clonal diversity was possibly underestimated. Regions 160-218 and 743-854 dominated among vaccine-associated CD4 TCRs spanning spike.

The sequencing here drew on peripheral blood, taken 28 days after the second AZD1222 dose. The origin of this receptor is an adult who received the AZD1222 COVID-19 vaccine.

Here the CDR3 DNA reads TGCGCCAGCAGCCCCCTGAGTGGGGGCTACAATGAGCAGTTCTTC. Translated, it gives CASSPLSGGYNEQFF. The rearrangement joins TRBV10-1 to TRBJ2-1; D may match TRBD1 or TRBD2 (5 bases each). Germline CDR1 reads WNHNN; CDR2 reads SYGVQD (reference sequence). Trimming left V 6 bases short and J 3 bases short, with 15 bases between. The CDR3 length is 15 residues.